Sequencing of this T cell receptor (beta chain) was carried out in a study of blood T cells in healthy people across ages. Study-level findings and limits: PBMCs left unsorted prevented a conclusive naive versus antigen-experienced comparison.

This clonotype was detected a few times. Its specificity is not known. A sample-barcoded 5' primer and a J-beta primer mix were used in a second PCR of about 7 to 12 cycles. Each cDNA was tagged by a template-switch adaptor containing 12 random nucleotides. Using its own MiXCR run on the 5' RACE reads, TCRdb lists one record per CDR3 protein. Of 800,000 to 950,000 distinct CDR3 sequences in the sample, approximately 32% are singletons; the top ten hold about a tenth. Each individual donor underwent a draw of approximately 10 milliliters of peripheral blood. These sequences were also reported in another study, on T cells of mothers and their children.

The clonotype was recovered from a woman in her thirties or forties in good health. Sequencing input: blood.

The CDR3 sequence: CSARDRDRHEYGYTF. Written as DNA, the CDR3 is TGCAGTGCTAGAGATAGGGACCGTCATGAGTATGGCTACACCTTC. V usage is TRBV20-1 and J usage is TRBJ1-2; possibly TRBD1 for D (5 bases). The CDR3 is 15 residues long. Germline CDR1 reads DFQATT; CDR2 reads SNEGSKA (reference sequence). Trimming left V 0 bases short and J 5 bases short, with 16 bases between.